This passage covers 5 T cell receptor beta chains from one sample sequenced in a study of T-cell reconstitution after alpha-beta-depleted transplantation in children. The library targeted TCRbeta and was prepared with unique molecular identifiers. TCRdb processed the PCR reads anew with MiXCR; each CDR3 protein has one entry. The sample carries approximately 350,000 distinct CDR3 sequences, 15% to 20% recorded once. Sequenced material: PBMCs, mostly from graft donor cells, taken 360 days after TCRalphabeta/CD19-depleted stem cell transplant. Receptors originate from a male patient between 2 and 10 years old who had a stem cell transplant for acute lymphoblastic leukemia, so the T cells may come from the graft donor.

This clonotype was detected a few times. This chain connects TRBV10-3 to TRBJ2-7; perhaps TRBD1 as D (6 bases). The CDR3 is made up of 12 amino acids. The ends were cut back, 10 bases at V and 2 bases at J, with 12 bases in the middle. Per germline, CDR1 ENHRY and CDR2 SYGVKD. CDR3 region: CASGRTAYEQYF. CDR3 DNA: TGTGCCAGTGGACGGACAGCCTACGAGCAGTACTTC.

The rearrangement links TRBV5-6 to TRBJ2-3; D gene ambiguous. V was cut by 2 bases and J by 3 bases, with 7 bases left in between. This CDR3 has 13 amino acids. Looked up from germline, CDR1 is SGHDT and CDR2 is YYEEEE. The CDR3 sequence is CASSLDATDTQYF. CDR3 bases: TGTGCCAGCAGCTTAGATGCTACAGATACGCAGTATTTT.

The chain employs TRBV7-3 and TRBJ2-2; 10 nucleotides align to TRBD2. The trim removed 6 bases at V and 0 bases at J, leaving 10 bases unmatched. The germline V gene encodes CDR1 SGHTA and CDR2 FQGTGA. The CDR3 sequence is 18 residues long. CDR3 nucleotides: TGTGCCAGCAGGCCTGGACCGGGACTAGCGTCGAACACCGGGGAGCTGTTTTTT. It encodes CASRPGPGLASNTGELFF.

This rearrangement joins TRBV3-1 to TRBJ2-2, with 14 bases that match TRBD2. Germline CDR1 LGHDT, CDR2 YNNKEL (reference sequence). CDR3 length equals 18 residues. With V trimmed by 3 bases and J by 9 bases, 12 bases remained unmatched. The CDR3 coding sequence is TGTGCCAGCAGCCAGGGGACTAGCGGGAGACGTAAAACCTGGGAGCTGTTTTTT. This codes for CASSQGTSGRRKTWELFF.

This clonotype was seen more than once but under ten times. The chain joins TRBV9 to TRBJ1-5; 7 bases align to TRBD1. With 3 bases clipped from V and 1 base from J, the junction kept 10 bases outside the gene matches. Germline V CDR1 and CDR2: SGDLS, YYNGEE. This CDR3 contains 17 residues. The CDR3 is CASSEPRGGWSNQPQHF. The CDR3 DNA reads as TGTGCCAGCAGCGAGCCCCGAGGGGGCTGGAGCAATCAGCCCCAGCATTTT.